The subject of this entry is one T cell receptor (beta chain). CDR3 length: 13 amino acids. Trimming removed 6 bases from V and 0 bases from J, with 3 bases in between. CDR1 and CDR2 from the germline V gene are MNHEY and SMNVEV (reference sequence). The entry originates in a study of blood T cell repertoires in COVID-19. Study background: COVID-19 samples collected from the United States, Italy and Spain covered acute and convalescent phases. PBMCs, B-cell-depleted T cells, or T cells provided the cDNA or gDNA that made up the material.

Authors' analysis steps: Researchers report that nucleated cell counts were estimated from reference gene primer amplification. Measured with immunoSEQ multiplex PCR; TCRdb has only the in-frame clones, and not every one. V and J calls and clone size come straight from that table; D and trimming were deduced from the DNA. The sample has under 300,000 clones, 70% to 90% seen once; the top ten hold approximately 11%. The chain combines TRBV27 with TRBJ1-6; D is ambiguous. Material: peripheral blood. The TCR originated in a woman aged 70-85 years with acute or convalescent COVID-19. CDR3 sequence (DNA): TGTGCCAGCAGGAGCTCCTATAATTCACCCCTCCACTTT. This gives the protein CASRSSYNSPLHF.